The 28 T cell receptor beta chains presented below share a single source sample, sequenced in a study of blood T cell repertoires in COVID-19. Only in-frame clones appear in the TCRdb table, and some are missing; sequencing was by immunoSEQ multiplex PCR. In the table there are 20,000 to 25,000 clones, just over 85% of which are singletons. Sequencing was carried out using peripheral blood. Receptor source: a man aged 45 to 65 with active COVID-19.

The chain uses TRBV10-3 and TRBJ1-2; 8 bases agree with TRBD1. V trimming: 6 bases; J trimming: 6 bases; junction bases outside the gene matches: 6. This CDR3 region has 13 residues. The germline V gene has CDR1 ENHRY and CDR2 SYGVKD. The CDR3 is CAIRDRARDGYTF. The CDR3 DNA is TGTGCCATCAGGGACAGGGCAAGGGATGGCTACACCTTC.

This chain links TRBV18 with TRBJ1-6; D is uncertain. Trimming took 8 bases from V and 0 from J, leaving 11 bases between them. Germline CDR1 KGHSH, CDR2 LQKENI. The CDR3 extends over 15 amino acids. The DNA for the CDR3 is TGTGCCAGCGGATCAGGAAGCTCCTATAATTCACCCCTCCACTTT. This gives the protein CASGSGSSYNSPLHF. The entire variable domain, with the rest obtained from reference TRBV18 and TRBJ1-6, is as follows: NAGVMQNPRHLVRRRGQEARLRCSPMKGHSHVYWYRQLPEEGLKFMVYLQKENIIDESGMPKERFSAEFPKEGPSILRIQQVVRGDSAAYFCASGSGSSYNSPLHFGNGTRLTVT.

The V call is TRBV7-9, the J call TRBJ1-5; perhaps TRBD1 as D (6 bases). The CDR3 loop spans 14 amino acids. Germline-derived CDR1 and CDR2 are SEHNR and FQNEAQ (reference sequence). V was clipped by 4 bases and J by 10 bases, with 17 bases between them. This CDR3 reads CASSWGTYISPQHF. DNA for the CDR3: TGTGCCAGCAGCTGGGGGACATACATCAGCCCCCAGCATTTT.

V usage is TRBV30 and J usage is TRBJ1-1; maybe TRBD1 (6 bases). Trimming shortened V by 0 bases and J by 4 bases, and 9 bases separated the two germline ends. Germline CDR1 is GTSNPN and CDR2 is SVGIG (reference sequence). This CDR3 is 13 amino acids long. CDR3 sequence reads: CAWSVTGRTEAFF. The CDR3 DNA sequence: TGTGCCTGGAGTGTGACAGGACGCACTGAAGCTTTCTTT.

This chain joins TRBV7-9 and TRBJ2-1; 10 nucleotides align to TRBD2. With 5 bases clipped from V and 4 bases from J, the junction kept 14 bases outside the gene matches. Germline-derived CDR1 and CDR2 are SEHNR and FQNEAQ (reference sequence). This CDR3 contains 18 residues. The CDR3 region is CASSPPPSGGAGYNEQFF. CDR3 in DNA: TGTGCCAGCAGCCCACCCCCCAGCGGGGGGGCCGGGTACAATGAGCAGTTCTTC.

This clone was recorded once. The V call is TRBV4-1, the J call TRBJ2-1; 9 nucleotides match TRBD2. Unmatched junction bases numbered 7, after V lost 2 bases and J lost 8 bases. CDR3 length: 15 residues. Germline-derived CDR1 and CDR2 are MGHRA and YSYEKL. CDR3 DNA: TGCGCCAGCAGCCAAAATGGACTAGCGAAGGATGAGCAGTTCTTC. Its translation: CASSQNGLAKDEQFF.

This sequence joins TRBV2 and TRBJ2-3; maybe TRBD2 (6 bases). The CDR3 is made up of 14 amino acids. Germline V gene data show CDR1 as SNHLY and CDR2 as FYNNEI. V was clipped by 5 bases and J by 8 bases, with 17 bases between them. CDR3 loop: CASSPGLSPGTQYF. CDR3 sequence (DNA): TGTGCCAGCAGTCCGGGACTGTCGCCGGGTACGCAGTATTTT.

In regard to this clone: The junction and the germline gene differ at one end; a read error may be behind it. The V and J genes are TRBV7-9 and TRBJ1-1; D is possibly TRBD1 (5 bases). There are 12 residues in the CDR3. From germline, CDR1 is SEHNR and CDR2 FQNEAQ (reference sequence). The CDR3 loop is CASSDNIPKQVF. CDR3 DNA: TGTGCCAGCAGCGATAATATACCGAAACAGGTCTTT.

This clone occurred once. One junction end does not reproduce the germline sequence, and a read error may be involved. The CDR3 loop is CASSYTGHEGFF. The CDR3 nucleotides read TGTGCCAGCAGTTACACGGGACACGAAGGTTTCTTT. V gene TRBV6-2 or TRBV6-3 combines with J gene TRBJ1-1; D might be TRBD1 (6 bases). The germline V gene has CDR1 MNHEY and CDR2 SVGEGT. The CDR3 loop spans 12 amino acids.

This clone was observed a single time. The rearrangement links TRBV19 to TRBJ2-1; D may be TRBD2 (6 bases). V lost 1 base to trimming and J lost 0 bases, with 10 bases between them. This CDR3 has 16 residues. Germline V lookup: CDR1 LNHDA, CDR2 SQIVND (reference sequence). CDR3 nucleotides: TGTGCCAGTAGTATAGTAGCAGCGGGCTCCTACAATGAGCAGTTCTTC. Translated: CASSIVAAGSYNEQFF.

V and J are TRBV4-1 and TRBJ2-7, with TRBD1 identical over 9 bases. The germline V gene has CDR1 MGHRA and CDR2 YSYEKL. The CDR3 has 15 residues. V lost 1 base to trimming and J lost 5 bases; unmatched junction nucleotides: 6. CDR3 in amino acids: CASSQVGTGRNEQYF. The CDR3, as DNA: TGCGCCAGCAGCCAAGTAGGGACAGGGAGGAACGAGCAGTACTTC.

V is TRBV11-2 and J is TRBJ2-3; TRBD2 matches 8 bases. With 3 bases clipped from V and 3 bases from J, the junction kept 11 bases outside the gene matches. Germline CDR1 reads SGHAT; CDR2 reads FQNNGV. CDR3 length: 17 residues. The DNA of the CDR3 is TGTGCCAGCAGCTTTTTTTCCGGCGGGGGGACTACAGATACGCAGTATTTT. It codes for CASSFFSGGGTTDTQYF.

The CDR3 here is CASSRQAYSGNTIYF. CDR3 in DNA: TGTGCCAGCAGCCGACAGGCTTACTCTGGAAACACCATATATTTT. The chain links TRBV7-8 to TRBJ1-3, with a possible D match to TRBD1 (6 bases). V was cut by 5 bases and J by 0 bases, with 11 bases left in between. The CDR3 runs 15 residues. Germline CDR1 is SGHVS and CDR2 is FQNEAQ.

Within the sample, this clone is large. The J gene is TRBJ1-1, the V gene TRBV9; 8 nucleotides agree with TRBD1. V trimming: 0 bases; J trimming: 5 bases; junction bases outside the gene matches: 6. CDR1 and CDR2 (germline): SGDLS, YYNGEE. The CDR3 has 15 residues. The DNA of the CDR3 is TGTGCCAGCAGCGTAGGACAGACAGGGGTTACTGAAGCTTTCTTT. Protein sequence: CASSVGQTGVTEAFF.

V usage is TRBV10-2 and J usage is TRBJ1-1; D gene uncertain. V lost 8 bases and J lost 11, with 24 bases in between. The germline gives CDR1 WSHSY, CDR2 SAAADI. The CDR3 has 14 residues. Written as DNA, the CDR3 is TGCGCCAGCCATGACACGTATCCAAGGAATGGGGCTTTCTTT. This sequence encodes CASHDTYPRNGAFF.

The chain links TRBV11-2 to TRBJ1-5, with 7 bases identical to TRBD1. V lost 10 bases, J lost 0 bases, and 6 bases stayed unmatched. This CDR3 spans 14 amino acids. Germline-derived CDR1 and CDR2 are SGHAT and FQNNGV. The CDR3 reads CATSTGDSNQPQHF. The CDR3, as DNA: TGTGCCACCTCAACAGGGGATAGCAATCAGCCCCAGCATTTT.

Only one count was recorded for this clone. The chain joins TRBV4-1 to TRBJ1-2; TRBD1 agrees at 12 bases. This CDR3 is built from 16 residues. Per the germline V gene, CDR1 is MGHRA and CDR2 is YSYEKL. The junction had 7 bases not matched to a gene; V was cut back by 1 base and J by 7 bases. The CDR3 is CASSQVPGQGASGYTF. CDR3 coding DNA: TGCGCCAGCAGCCAAGTACCGGGACAGGGGGCCTCTGGCTACACCTTC.

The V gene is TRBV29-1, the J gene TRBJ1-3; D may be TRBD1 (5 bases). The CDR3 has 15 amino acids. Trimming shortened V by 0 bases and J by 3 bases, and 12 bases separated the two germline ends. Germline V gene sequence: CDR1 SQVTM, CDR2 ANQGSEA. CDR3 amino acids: CSVEDEGEDGNTIYF. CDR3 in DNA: TGCAGCGTTGAAGATGAAGGGGAGGATGGAAACACCATATATTTT.

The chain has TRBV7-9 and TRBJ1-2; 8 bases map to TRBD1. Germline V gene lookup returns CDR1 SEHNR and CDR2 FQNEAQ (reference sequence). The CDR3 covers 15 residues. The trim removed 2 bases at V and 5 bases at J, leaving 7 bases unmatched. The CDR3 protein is CASSLPGQVHYGYTF. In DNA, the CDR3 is TGTGCCAGCAGCTTACCGGGACAGGTTCATTATGGCTACACCTTC.

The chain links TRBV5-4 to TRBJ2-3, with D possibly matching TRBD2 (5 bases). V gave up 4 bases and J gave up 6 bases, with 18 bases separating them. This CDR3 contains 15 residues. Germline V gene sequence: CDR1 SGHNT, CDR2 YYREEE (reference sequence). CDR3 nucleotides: TGTGCCAGCAGCGACGCGAGAGCGGACGAGGATACGCAGTATTTT. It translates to CASSDARADEDTQYF.

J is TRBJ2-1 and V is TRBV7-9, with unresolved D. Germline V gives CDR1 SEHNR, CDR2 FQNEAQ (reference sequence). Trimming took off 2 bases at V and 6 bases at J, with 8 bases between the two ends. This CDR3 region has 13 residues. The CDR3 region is CASSLPRSNEQFF. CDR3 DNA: TGTGCCAGCAGCTTACCTAGATCCAATGAGCAGTTCTTC.

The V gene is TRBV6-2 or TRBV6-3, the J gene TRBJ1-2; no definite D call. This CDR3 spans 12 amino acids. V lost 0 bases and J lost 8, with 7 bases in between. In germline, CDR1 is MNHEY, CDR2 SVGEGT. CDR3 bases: TGTGCCAGCAGTTACTCGACGAGGGGCTACACCTTC. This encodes CASSYSTRGYTF.

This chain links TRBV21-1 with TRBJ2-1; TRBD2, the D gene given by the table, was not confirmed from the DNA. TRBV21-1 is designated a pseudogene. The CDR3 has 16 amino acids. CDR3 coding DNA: TGTGCCAGCGGCCCTCGACGGGGAGGGTCTTACAATGAGCAGTTCTTC. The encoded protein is CASGPRRGGSYNEQFF.

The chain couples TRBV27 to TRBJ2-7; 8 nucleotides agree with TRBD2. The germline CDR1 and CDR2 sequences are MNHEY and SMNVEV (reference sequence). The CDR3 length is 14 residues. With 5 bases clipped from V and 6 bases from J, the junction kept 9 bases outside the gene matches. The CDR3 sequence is CASSLRTSRREQYF. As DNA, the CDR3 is TGTGCCAGCAGTCTCCGGACTAGCCGTCGCGAGCAGTACTTC.

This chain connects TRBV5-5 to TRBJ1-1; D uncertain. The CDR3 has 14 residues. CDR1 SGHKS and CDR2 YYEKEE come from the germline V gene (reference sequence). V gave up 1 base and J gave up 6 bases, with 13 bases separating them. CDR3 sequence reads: CASSLHTAGPEAFF. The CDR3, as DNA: TGTGCCAGCAGCTTGCATACAGCTGGCCCTGAAGCTTTCTTT.

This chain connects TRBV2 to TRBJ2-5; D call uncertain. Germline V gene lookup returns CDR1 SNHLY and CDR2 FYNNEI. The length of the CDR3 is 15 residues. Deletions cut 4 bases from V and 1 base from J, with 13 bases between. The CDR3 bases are TGTGCCAGCAGTGTAGGTCAGGCGCTCCAAGAGACCCAGTACTTC. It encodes CASSVGQALQETQYF.

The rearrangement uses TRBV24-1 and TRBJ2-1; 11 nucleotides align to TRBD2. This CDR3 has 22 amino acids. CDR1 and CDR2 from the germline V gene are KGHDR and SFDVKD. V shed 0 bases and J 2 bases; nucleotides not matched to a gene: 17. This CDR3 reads CATSDLPLGSYTSGGPYNEQFF. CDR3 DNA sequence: TGTGCCACCAGTGATTTGCCCCTTGGATCGTACACTAGCGGGGGTCCCTACAATGAGCAGTTCTTC.

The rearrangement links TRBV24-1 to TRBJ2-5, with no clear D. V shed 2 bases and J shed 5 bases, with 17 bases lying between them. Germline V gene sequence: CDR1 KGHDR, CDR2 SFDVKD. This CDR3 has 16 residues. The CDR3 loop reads CATSDSPTSGTETQYF. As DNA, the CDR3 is TGTGCCACCAGTGATTCCCCTACCTCAGGAACGGAGACCCAGTACTTC.